The entry that follows covers one T cell receptor beta chain sequence. The target antigen is unknown. This record belongs to a study of cytomegalovirus exposure and HLA in healthy donors. Study-wide points: In a later analysis, V- and J-gene trimming of beta chains associated with a DCLRE1C missense variant, replicated independently.

13 Jbeta primers and 60 Vbeta primers were used for the PCR. Generated by immunoSEQ multiplex PCR, the TCRdb table keeps only in-frame clones and is missing some. The profile shows around 75,000 clones, 75% to 80% of them singletons. Trimming stripped 0 bases from V and 1 base from J, with 7 bases between. CDR3 length: 14 amino acids. Per germline, CDR1 SGDLS and CDR2 YYNGEE. Sequencing used PBMCs. The chain joins TRBV9 to TRBJ1-2, with D maybe TRBD1 (6 bases). The receptor's source is a man aged 40-55 years in good health and CMV-seronegative. In nucleotides, the CDR3 is TGTGCCAGCAGCGTAGTACAGGGTAACTATGGCTACACCTTC. This sequence encodes CASSVVQGNYGYTF.